This note documents a single TCR beta chain sequence. The antigen it binds to is not known. Base qualities are not provided; no much larger clone lies one nucleotide away. The sample comes from a study of T cell responses to AZD1222 COVID-19 vaccine (dated by TCRdb to about 2021). With respect to the entire study: AZD1222 recipients whose second dose came at about 4 weeks and those whose second dose came at about 12 weeks were combined into one group, since spike-specific TCR depth and breadth did not differ between the two schedules. TCR sequencing covered over 230 trial participants: approximately 200 given two doses of AZD1222 and approximately 25 given two doses of MenACWY control vaccine. Enrollment into the trials was organized by age into subgroups of 18-55, 56-69 and 70-plus years, and those subgroups contained about 160, 30 and 59 TCR-sequenced participants, respectively. Overall results and qualifications from the work: Conclusions about previously exposed vaccinees are limited, since just 6 or 7 AZD1222 recipients were seropositive for SARS-CoV-2 at baseline. Because no samples from the day 14 peak response were available, repertoires could be characterized only after the peak T cell response. Vaccine-associated CD4 TCRs spanned the whole spike protein, with dominant responses in regions 160-218 and 743-854. In the small 56-69-year group, the increase in depth fell short of significance, most likely because of low power. Nearly half of unique spike-specific TCRs reportedly recognized epitopes outside regions mutated in the B.1.351 and B.1.1.7 variants. A significant rise in spike-specific TCR breadth and depth was observed after two AZD1222 doses relative to day 0 and relative to MenACWY recipients. Most participants were white British and females outnumbered males, and the authors suggested that clonal diversity may have been underestimated.

The CDR3 regions of human TCRbeta chains were subjected to immunosequencing. The original pipeline was this. Repertoire TCRs were matched against a reference library of SARS-CoV-2-specific TCRs generated with the MIRA antigen-specificity platform. Breadth was defined as the fraction of unique TCRs that were SARS-CoV-2-associated, and depth was defined as the fraction of total T cells that were SARS-CoV-2-associated. Using the MIRA data, every spike-specific TCR was mapped to the spike region that the TCR reacted to and assigned to either a CD4 or a CD8 class. Log10-transformed breadth and depth values were compared by one-way ANOVA with Sidak's multiple comparisons tests. Entries here come from immuneACCESS through TCRdb and include only in-frame sequences with V and J called. Some clones fail to appear in such tables; in the studies checked, an unresolved V gene covers under half of the shortfall, and the cause of the remainder is unknown. V, J and clone size were drawn from that table, and D and trimming were deduced from the DNA. This sample has about 55,000 clones in its table, and 87% of those were observed once. The top ten constitute 3.9% of the sample.

Reading the label with the study, this specimen's time point is: baseline before first vaccination. Samples from vaccinated people were obtained from the UK trials COV001 and COV002, which included a single-blind randomized controlled phase 2/3 trial of AZD1222 (ChAdOx1 nCoV-19) in healthy adults. For TCRbeta chain sequencing, PBMC samples from trial participants were taken at day 0 and at day 28 after the second dose. Reading the germline V gene gives CDR1 MNHEY and CDR2 SVGEGT. Including the terminal cysteine and phenylalanine, the CDR3 comprises 16 residues. Solely the CDR3 DNA is kept, with 48 bases framed from the first base. At the junction V is shortened by 6 bases and J by 0 bases; bases outside the gene matches: 6.

This clonotype originated in an adult in good health. Recombination joined TRBV6-2 or TRBV6-3 with TRBJ2-7; 12 bases in the middle match TRBD2. This sample comprised peripheral blood, obtained on day 0 of AZD1222 vaccination. The DNA sequence is TGTGCCAGCAGCCCTGGACTAGCGGGGCCCTCCTACGAGCAGTACTTC. Its translation reads: CASSPGLAGPSYEQYF.